This T cell receptor beta chain was identified during a study of blood T cell repertoires in COVID-19. Study at large: Samples taken during acute and convalescent COVID-19 were collected in the United States, Italy and Spain. The analysed material was cDNA or gDNA that came from T cells, B-cell-depleted T cells, or PBMCs.

Seattle patient enrollment occurred during active infection, with longitudinal follow-up thereafter. Per the original data handling: Reference gene primer amplification gave estimated nucleated cell counts. Method: immunoSEQ multiplex PCR; TCRdb's copy keeps in-frame clones and lacks some. V, J and clone size are those of that table, while D and trimming were read from the DNA. The table shows roughly 300,000 clones, with about 81% occurring only once. The TCR was taken from a human donor with COVID-19, enrolled during active disease. The donor label of this sample is uncertain. Specimen: peripheral blood.

The CDR3 protein is CASSLVSGPYNEQFF. DNA of the CDR3: TGTGCCAGCAGCTTAGTTAGCGGGCCCTACAATGAGCAGTTCTTC. The rearrangement joins TRBV11-3 to TRBJ2-1; 7 positions agree with TRBD2. V trimming: 1 base; J trimming: 2 bases; junction bases outside the gene matches: 2. CDR1 is SGHNT and CDR2 is YENEEA in the germline V gene. The CDR3 contains 15 residues.